A selection of T cell receptor beta chains follows, all from one sample in a study of CD8 T cells in Susac syndrome. A single record per CDR3 protein comes from TCRdb applying MiXCR to the immunoSEQ multiplex PCR reads. The data show about 240,000 distinct CDR3 sequences, around 96% seen once. Sequencing was done on a sample of CD4+ T cells from PBMCs. The receptors were sampled from a human donor with Susac syndrome. CDR3s include the opening cysteine and the closing phenylalanine or tryptophan. The order of the fields is CDR3 length, J gene, V gene, CDR3 protein.

15	TRBJ2-7	TRBV6-5	CASSNNRDSSYEQYF
15	TRBJ2-3	TRBV12-3/TRBV12-4	CASNIAGALTDTQYF
14	TRBJ2-1	TRBV30	CAWSEQGSYNEQFF
15	TRBJ2-3	TRBV6-1	CASSERQPATDTQYF
16	TRBJ1-3	TRBV28	CASSLTGTGGGNTIYF
11	TRBJ2-7	TRBV2	CATGVHLEQYF
15	TRBJ2-7	TRBV10-3	CATTVRTGGSYEQYF
16	TRBJ2-7	TRBV10-1	CASSEIGGTGTYEQYF
16	TRBJ2-1	TRBV4-2	CASSQGPSGSVSEQFF
15	TRBJ1-1	TRBV7-9	CASTERGQGNTEAFF
12	TRBJ2-7	TRBV29-1	CSARTPGDEQYF
14	TRBJ2-3	TRBV29-1	CSVDGQISTDTQYF
15	TRBJ2-6	TRBV18	CASSPAGSGANVLTF
14	TRBJ1-5	TRBV30	CAWSPGTGPQPQHF
15	TRBJ2-1	TRBV7-7	CASSPGRGPLNEQFF
15	TRBJ2-7	TRBV6-5	CASSWDISDVYEQYF
14	TRBJ1-2	TRBV5-4	CASSESQGADGYTF
15	TRBJ2-5	TRBV20-1	CSARSLAGAQETQYF
21	TRBJ2-2	TRBV3-1	CASSQGRAASGGSLDTGELFF
13	TRBJ1-1	TRBV30	CAWSTAGNTEAFF
15	TRBJ2-5	TRBV5-4	CASRREVQSEETQYF
13	TRBJ1-2	TRBV12-3/TRBV12-4	CASSPDSFYGYTF
12	TRBJ2-1	TRBV12-3/TRBV12-4	CASSPYYNEQFF
13	TRBJ2-7	TRBV24-1	CATGRDRGTEQYF
15	TRBJ2-7	TRBV3-1	CASSQNPASSYEQYF
11	TRBJ1-1	TRBV30	CALGEGAKAFF
14	TRBJ2-7	TRBV5-4	CASSLGLAGGSVYF
15	TRBJ2-5	TRBV18	CASSLADSRQETQYF
14	TRBJ1-2	TRBV3-1	CASSQEEAFYGYTF
11	TRBJ1-3	TRBV28	CASSLTGVIYF
18	TRBJ2-5	TRBV5-1	CASSSAPGTSGSWETQYF
13	TRBJ2-3	TRBV29-1	CSARAGLPDTQYF
12	TRBJ1-1	TRBV30	CAWSVMGTVAFF
11	TRBJ1-4	TRBV6-5	CASGRNEKLFF
14	TRBJ2-7	TRBV15	CATGPGRGNYEQYF
17	TRBJ2-1	TRBV5-4	CASSSPGRTGRSNEQFF
14	TRBJ1-3	TRBV29-1	CSVGGRLSGNTIYF
14	TRBJ1-5	TRBV18	CASSPFSYNQPQHF
16	TRBJ2-2	TRBV6-5	CASSYWSGRGTGELFF
14	TRBJ2-7	TRBV18	CASSPRAGMAEQYF
16	TRBJ2-2	TRBV11-3	CASSLRGTGYTGELFF
16	TRBJ2-4	TRBV12-3/TRBV12-4	CASSLRDRGRSTIQYF
14	TRBJ1-1	TRBV14	CASSQRVMNTEAFF
12	TRBJ1-1	TRBV20-1	CSAPDRDTEAFF
13	TRBJ2-1	TRBV30	CAWNGRAYNEQFF
19	TRBJ2-5	TRBV12-3/TRBV12-4	CASSPRGVGFAGEEATQYF
14	TRBJ2-5	TRBV27	CASSPTRRQETQYF
18	TRBJ2-2	TRBV18	CASAGTSGSFTSTGELFF
15	TRBJ2-7	TRBV18	CASSPLNGNPYEQYF
15	TRBJ1-4	TRBV5-6	CASSGRTGGNEKLFF
15	TRBJ2-7	TRBV29-1	CSVALPGTRGYEQYF